Listed below are T cell receptor beta chains from one sample, sequenced in a study of early T cells in non-severe SARS-CoV-2 infection. TCRdb reprocessed the 5' RACE reads via MiXCR and lists one record per CDR3 protein. The data show approximately 44,000 distinct CDR3 sequences, 12% seen once. The sample taken for sequencing was whole blood. These receptors all stem from an adult who was a healthcare worker with PCR-confirmed SARS-CoV-2 infection or an uninfected control (not recorded which). The CDR3 runs from the conserved cysteine through the conserved F or W. Each record gives: CDR3 DNA, CDR3 protein, clone size, D gene, V gene, J gene. A D gene is named only where the DNA matches it firmly. Expanded clones get a size class; other rows say once, few or many, or leave the size out.

cdr3_nt: TGTGCCAGCAGCTTAGGGAAGGGGGTTGAAGCTTTCTTT
cdr3_aa: CASSLGKGVEAFF
clone_size: -
d_call: -
v_call: TRBV7-2
j_call: TRBJ1-1

cdr3_nt: TGTGCCAGCAGCTTAGCCAGCGGGAGGCCCACAGATACGCAGTATTTT
cdr3_aa: CASSLASGRPTDTQYF
clone_size: many
d_call: TRBD2
v_call: TRBV7-2
j_call: TRBJ2-3

cdr3_nt: TGTGCCAGCAGCCCAAGCGGGAGATGGAATGAGCAGTTCTTC
cdr3_aa: CASSPSGRWNEQFF
clone_size: many
d_call: TRBD2
v_call: TRBV6-2/TRBV6-3
j_call: TRBJ2-1

cdr3_nt: TGTGCGTGTCAACCGACCGAAAACTATGGCTACACCTTC
cdr3_aa: CACQPTENYGYTF
clone_size: many
d_call: -
v_call: TRBV10-3
j_call: TRBJ1-2

cdr3_nt: TGTGCCAGCAAACTAGCGGGGTACGAGCAGTACTTC
cdr3_aa: CASKLAGYEQYF
clone_size: -
d_call: TRBD2
v_call: TRBV6-6
j_call: TRBJ2-7

cdr3_nt: TGTGCCAGCAGCTTTCCAAGCAATGAGCAGTTCTTC
cdr3_aa: CASSFPSNEQFF
clone_size: -
d_call: -
v_call: TRBV7-9
j_call: TRBJ2-1

cdr3_nt: TGTGCCAGTCAAGAACGGGACACTTCATTTGCCACCTTC
cdr3_aa: CASQERDTSFATF
clone_size: -
d_call: -
v_call: TRBV12-3/TRBV12-4
j_call: TRBJ1-2

cdr3_nt: TGTGCCAGCACCCCCCGAGCGACCCAGGATCAGCCCCAGCATTTT
cdr3_aa: CASTPRATQDQPQHF
clone_size: few
d_call: -
v_call: TRBV6-1
j_call: TRBJ1-5

cdr3_nt: TGTGCCAGCAGTGAGGGCGGGGGGATTCTTTCAAATGAGCAGTTCTTC
cdr3_aa: CASSEGGGILSNEQFF
clone_size: -
d_call: TRBD2
v_call: TRBV2
j_call: TRBJ2-1

cdr3_nt: TGTGCCAGCAGCTTGAGTTCCGAGACCCAGTACTTC
cdr3_aa: CASSLSSETQYF
clone_size: many
d_call: -
v_call: TRBV7-2
j_call: TRBJ2-5

cdr3_nt: TGCAGCGTTGAAGAGAGGGGACCGAACACCGGGGAGCTGTTTTTT
cdr3_aa: CSVEERGPNTGELFF
clone_size: few
d_call: -
v_call: TRBV29-1
j_call: TRBJ2-2

cdr3_nt: TGCAGCGTTGAAGCCCGACCCCTCAACAATGAGCAGTTCTTC
cdr3_aa: CSVEARPLNNEQFF
clone_size: few
d_call: -
v_call: TRBV29-1
j_call: TRBJ2-1

cdr3_nt: TGCAGTGCTAGAGTGATAGACAGGGGGCGTCTCGTAGATACGCAGTATTTT
cdr3_aa: CSARVIDRGRLVDTQYF
clone_size: few
d_call: TRBD1
v_call: TRBV20-1
j_call: TRBJ2-3

cdr3_nt: TGTGCCACCAGTGTTGACTCCTACAATGAGCAGTTCTTC
cdr3_aa: CATSVDSYNEQFF
clone_size: -
d_call: -
v_call: TRBV24-1
j_call: TRBJ2-1

cdr3_nt: TGTGCCAGCAGTTCCGTTAGCGGGTTTGGTCCGGGGGAGCTGTTTTTT
cdr3_aa: CASSSVSGFGPGELFF
clone_size: -
d_call: TRBD2
v_call: TRBV28
j_call: TRBJ2-2

cdr3_nt: TGCGCCAGCAGCCACTCACATTATAGCAATCAGCCCCAGCATTTT
cdr3_aa: CASSHSHYSNQPQHF
clone_size: few
d_call: -
v_call: TRBV4-1
j_call: TRBJ1-5

cdr3_nt: TGTGCCAGCAGTTTTGGTGGGGCCAACGTCCTGACTTTC
cdr3_aa: CASSFGGANVLTF
clone_size: -
d_call: -
v_call: TRBV12-3/TRBV12-4
j_call: TRBJ2-6

cdr3_nt: TGTGCCAGCAGCTTAGTGGGTCCCAACAATGAAGCTTTCTTT
cdr3_aa: CASSLVGPNNEAFF
clone_size: -
d_call: -
v_call: TRBV11-2
j_call: TRBJ1-1

cdr3_nt: TGTGCCTGGAGTGTAAACCCCGGACAGGGGGCAACTGAAGCTTTCTTT
cdr3_aa: CAWSVNPGQGATEAFF
clone_size: many
d_call: TRBD1
v_call: TRBV30
j_call: TRBJ1-1

cdr3_nt: TGTGCCAGCATCCCCTCCCTGGCAGAAAGGGAGGACAATGAGCAGTTCTTC
cdr3_aa: CASIPSLAEREDNEQFF
clone_size: many
d_call: -
v_call: TRBV2
j_call: TRBJ2-1

cdr3_nt: TGCGCCAGCAGCTCGGCAGGGTTTCACGAGCAGTACTTC
cdr3_aa: CASSSAGFHEQYF
clone_size: -
d_call: -
v_call: TRBV5-1
j_call: TRBJ2-7

cdr3_nt: TGTGCCAGCAGCCTCGACAGGGTTAGGTTTGATGAGCAGTTCTTC
cdr3_aa: CASSLDRVRFDEQFF
clone_size: few
d_call: TRBD1
v_call: TRBV11-3
j_call: TRBJ2-1

cdr3_nt: TGTGCCAGCACCCCGACACTAGCGATCGAGCAGTACTTC
cdr3_aa: CASTPTLAIEQYF
clone_size: many
d_call: TRBD2
v_call: TRBV28
j_call: TRBJ2-7

cdr3_nt: TGCGCCAGCAGCGGAAACGCGCTAGTGAATGGGGCAGATACGCAGTATTTT
cdr3_aa: CASSGNALVNGADTQYF
clone_size: few
d_call: -
v_call: TRBV5-1
j_call: TRBJ2-3

cdr3_nt: TGTGCCAGCAGCCAGGTGGGACAGGGGAATTACTACGAGCAGTACTTC
cdr3_aa: CASSQVGQGNYYEQYF
clone_size: -
d_call: TRBD1
v_call: TRBV11-1
j_call: TRBJ2-7

cdr3_nt: TGCGCCAGCAGTGGGGAGACAGGGATGGGAGGCTACACCTTC
cdr3_aa: CASSGETGMGGYTF
clone_size: few
d_call: TRBD1
v_call: TRBV10-2
j_call: TRBJ1-2

cdr3_nt: TGCGCCAGCAGTGGGCGGATCAGCTCCTACAATGAGCAGTTCTTC
cdr3_aa: CASSGRISSYNEQFF
clone_size: -
d_call: -
v_call: TRBV10-2
j_call: TRBJ2-1

cdr3_nt: TGTGCCAGCTCACCACGGGACTTAGGACAGCCCCAGCATTTT
cdr3_aa: CASSPRDLGQPQHF
clone_size: -
d_call: -
v_call: TRBV18
j_call: TRBJ1-5